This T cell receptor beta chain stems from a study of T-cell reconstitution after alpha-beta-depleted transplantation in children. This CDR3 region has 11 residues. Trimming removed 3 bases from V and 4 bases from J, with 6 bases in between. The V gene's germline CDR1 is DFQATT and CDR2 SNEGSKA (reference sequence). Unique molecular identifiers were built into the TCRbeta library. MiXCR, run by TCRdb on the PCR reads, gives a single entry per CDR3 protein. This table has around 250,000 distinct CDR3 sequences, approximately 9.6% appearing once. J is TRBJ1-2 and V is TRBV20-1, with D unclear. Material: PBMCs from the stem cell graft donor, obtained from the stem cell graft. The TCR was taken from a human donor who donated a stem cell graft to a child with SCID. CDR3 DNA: TGCAGTGCTAGCTATACCTATGGCTACACCTTC. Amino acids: CSASYTYGYTF.